This TCR beta chain was sequenced for a study of T cells in Graves' hyperthyroidism and ophthalmopathy. From approximately 9.5 ml of fresh peripheral blood, PBMCs were isolated. Study findings and constraints: Model-based prediction identified ophthalmopathy a median 6.5 months prior to its onset.

Amplified TCR beta CDR3 regions derived from RNA transcripts. TCR CDR3 regions were first amplified by RT-PCR with HTBI primers. TCRdb processed the multiplex PCR reads anew with MiXCR; each CDR3 protein has one entry. Of around 600,000 distinct CDR3 sequences in the sample, around 15% were seen once. V was shortened by 5 bases and J by 7 bases, with 17 bases between the two germline ends. Germline V CDR1 and CDR2: SGHTA, FQGNSA. The CDR3 contains 14 residues. The table lists this clonotype with many counts. Its antigen is currently unknown. The TCR comes from a woman between 45 and 60 years old with Graves' ophthalmopathy. The rearrangement uses TRBV7-2 and TRBJ1-2; D perhaps matches TRBD1 (6 bases). The sample consisted of blood. This chain's CDR3 is CASSPIQGKGGYTF. The CDR3 nucleotides are TGTGCCAGCAGCCCTATACAGGGAAAAGGTGGCTACACCTTC.